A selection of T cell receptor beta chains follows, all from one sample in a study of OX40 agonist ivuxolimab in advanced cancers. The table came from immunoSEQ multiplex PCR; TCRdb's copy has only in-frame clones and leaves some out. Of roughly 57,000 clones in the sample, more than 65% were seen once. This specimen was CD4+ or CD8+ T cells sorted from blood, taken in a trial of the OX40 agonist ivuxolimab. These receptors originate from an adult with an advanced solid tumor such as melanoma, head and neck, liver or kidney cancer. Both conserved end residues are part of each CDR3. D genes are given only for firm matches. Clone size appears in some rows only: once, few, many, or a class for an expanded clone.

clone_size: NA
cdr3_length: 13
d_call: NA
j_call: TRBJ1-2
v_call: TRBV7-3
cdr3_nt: TGTGCCAGCAGCTTAGATCGGGCGGGCTCCCGCACCTTC
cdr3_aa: CASSLDRAGSRTF

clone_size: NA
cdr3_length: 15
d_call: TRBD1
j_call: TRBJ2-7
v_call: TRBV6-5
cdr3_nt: TGTGCCAGCAGGTCGCCGGGACAGGGTAGCTACGAGCAGTACTTC
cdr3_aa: CASRSPGQGSYEQYF

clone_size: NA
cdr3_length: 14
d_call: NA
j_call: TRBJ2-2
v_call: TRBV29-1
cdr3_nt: TGCAGCGTTGGGACAGGGACTAATACCGGGGAGCTGTTTTTT
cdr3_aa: CSVGTGTNTGELFF

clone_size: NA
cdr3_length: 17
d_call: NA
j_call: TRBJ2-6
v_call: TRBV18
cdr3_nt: TGTGCCAGCTCGCCGGGACACCTAACAACTGGGGCCAACGTCCTGACTTTC
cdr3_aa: CASSPGHLTTGANVLTF

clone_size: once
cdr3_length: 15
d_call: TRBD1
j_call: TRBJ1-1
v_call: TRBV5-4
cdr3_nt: TGTGCCAGCAGCCCGACAGGGGGGTCGAGCACTGAAGCTTTCTTT
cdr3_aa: CASSPTGGSSTEAFF

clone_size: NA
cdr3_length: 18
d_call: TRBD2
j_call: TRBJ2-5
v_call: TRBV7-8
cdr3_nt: TGTGCCAGCAGCAAATCGGGACTAGCGGGGGGGCTCTCGGAGACCCAGTACTTC
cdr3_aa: CASSKSGLAGGLSETQYF

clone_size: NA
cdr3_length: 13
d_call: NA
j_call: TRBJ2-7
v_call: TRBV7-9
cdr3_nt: TGTGCCAGCAGCTTAGGCACTAACTACGAGCAGTACTTC
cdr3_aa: CASSLGTNYEQYF

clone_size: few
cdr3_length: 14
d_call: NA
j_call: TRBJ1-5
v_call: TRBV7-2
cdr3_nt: TGTGCCAGCAGCTTTCAGGCCACAGATCAGCCCCAGCATTTT
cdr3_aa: CASSFQATDQPQHF

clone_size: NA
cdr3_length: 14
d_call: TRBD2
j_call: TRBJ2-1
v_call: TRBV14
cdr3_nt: TGTGCCAGCAGAGGACTAGCGGGGTACAATGAGCAGTTCTTC
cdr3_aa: CASRGLAGYNEQFF

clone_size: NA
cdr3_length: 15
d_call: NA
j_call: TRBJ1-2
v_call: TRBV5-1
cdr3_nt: TGCGCCAGCTGGGAGGGACAATCACGTAACTATGGCTACACCTTC
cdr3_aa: CASWEGQSRNYGYTF

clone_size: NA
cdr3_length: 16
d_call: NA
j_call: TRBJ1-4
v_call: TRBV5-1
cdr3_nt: TGCGCCAGCAGCTTGGCCTTAGCTGCAACTAATGAAAAACTGTTTTTT
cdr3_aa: CASSLALAATNEKLFF

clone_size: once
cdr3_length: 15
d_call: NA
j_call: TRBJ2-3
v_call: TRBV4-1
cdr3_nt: TGCGCCAGCAGCCAAGAAGGGGCCCGCACAGATACGCAGTATTTT
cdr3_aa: CASSQEGARTDTQYF

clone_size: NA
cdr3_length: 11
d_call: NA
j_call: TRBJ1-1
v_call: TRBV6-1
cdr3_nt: TGTGCCAGCAACCAGGGGACTGAAGCTTTCTTT
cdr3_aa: CASNQGTEAFF

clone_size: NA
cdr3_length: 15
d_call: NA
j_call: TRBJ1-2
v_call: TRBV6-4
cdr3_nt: TGTGCCAGCAAGAAAGTGGGCAGGGCCTGGATGGGCTACACCTTC
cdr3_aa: CASKKVGRAWMGYTF

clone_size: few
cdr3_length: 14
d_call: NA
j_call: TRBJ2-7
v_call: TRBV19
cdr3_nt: TGTGCCAGTAGTATGGGATGGGGGCCCTACGAGCAGTACTTC
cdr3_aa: CASSMGWGPYEQYF

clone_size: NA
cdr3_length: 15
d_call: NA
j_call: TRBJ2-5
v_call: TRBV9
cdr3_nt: TGTGCCAGCAGCGCGGCCCAAAACAGGCGGGAGACCCAGTACTTC
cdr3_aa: CASSAAQNRRETQYF

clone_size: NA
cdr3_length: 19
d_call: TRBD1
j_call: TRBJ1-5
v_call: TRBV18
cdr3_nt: TGTGCCAGCTCCGCCATTGAGACAGGGACGGATCGGAGCAATCAGCCCCAGCATTTT
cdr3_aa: CASSAIETGTDRSNQPQHF

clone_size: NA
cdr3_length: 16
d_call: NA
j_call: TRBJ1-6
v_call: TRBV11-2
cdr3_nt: TGTGCCAGCAGCTTAGGGCAGGGCTCCTATAATTCACCCCTCCACTTT
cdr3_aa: CASSLGQGSYNSPLHF

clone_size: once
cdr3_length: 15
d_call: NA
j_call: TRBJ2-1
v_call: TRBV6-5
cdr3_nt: TGTGCCAGCAGTAGATCAGGAAGCTCCTACAATGAGCAGTTCTTC
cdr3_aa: CASSRSGSSYNEQFF

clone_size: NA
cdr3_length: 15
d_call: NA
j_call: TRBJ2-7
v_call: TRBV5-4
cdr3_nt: TGTGCCAGCAGCTCCTCGGGCGTCCCTCCTATCGAGCAGTACTTC
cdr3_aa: CASSSSGVPPIEQYF

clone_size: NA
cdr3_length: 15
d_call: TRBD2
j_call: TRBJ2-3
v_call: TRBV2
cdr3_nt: TGTGCCAGCAGGACGACGGGACTACCTACAGATACGCAGTATTTT
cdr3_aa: CASRTTGLPTDTQYF

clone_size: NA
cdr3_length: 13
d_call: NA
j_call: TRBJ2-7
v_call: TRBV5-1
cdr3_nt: TGCGCCAGCAGCTTGCCCGACGGTTACGAGCAGTACTTC
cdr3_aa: CASSLPDGYEQYF

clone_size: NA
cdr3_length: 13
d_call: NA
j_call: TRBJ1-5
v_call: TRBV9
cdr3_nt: TGTGCCAGCAGCGTAGGGGAAAACCAGCCCCAGCATTTT
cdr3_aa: CASSVGENQPQHF

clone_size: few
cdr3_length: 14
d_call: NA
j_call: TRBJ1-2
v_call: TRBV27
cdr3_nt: TGTGCCAGCAGTTTATACCCGCTGAACTATGGCTACACCTTC
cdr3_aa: CASSLYPLNYGYTF

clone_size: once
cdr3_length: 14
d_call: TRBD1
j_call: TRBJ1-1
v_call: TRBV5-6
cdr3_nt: TGTGCCAGCAGCTTGGCCGCCAGGGGGACTGAAGCTTTCTTT
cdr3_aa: CASSLAARGTEAFF

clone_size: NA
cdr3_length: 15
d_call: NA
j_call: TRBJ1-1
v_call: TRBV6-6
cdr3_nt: TGTGCCAGCAGTGCCAGGGGCATAGGTGGTCCTGAAGCTTTCTTT
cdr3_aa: CASSARGIGGPEAFF

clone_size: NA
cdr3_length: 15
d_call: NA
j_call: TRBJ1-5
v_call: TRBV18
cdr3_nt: TGTGCCAGCTCACTGGACGGAAATAGCAATCAGCCCCAGCATTTT
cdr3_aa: CASSLDGNSNQPQHF

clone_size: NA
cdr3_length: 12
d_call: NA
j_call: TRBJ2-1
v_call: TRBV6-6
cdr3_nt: TGTGCCAGCAGCCCGCGAATCAATGAGCAGTTCTTC
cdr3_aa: CASSPRINEQFF

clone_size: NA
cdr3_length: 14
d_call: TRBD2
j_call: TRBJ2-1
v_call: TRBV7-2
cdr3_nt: TGTGCCAGCAGCTTAGTCGCAGGGAGGGATGAGCAGTTCTTC
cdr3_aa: CASSLVAGRDEQFF

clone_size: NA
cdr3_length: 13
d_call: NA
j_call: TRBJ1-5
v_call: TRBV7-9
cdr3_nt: TGTGCCAGCAGCTTAGGGGTAGGGGGGCCCCAGCATTTT
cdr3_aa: CASSLGVGGPQHF

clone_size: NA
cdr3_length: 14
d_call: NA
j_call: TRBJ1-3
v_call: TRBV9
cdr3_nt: TGTGCCAGCAGCTCACAGGGAGCAGGAAACACCATATATTTT
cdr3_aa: CASSSQGAGNTIYF

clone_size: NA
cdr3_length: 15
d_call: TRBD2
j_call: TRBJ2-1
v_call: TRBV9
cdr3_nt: TGTGCCAGCAGCGTCCTAACTAGCGGGAACAATGAGCAGTTCTTC
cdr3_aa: CASSVLTSGNNEQFF

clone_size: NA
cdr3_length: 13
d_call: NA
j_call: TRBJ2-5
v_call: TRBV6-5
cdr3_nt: TGTGCCAGCATTGGAAGCCTCGAGGAGACCCAGTACTTC
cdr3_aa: CASIGSLEETQYF

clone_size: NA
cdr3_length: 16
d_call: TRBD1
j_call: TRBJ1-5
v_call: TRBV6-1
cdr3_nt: TGTGCCAGCAGTGAGAGAACAGGGGGTGGGAATCAGCCCCAGCATTTT
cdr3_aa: CASSERTGGGNQPQHF

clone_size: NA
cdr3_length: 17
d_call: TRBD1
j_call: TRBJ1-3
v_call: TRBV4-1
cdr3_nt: TGCGCCAGCAGCCAAGACGACAGGGCGAGCTCTGGAAACACCATATATTTT
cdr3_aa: CASSQDDRASSGNTIYF

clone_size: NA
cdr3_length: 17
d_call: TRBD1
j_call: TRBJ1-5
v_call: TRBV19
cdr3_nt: TGTGCCAGTAGTGACAGGGGGACCCCCCGGGGCAATCAGCCCCAGCATTTT
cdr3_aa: CASSDRGTPRGNQPQHF

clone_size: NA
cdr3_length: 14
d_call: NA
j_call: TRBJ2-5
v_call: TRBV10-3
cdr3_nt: TGTGCCATCAGTGAAGGGACTCCTCAAGAGACCCAGTACTTC
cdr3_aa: CAISEGTPQETQYF

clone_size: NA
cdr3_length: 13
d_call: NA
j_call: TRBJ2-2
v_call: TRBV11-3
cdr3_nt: TGTGCCAGCAGCCAAGCCTCGGCCGGGGAGCTGTTTTTT
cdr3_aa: CASSQASAGELFF

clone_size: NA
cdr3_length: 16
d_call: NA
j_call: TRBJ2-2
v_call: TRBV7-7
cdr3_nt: TGTGCTAGCAGCTTAATGGCAGGTTCGAACACCGGGGAGCTGTTTTTT
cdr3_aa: CASSLMAGSNTGELFF

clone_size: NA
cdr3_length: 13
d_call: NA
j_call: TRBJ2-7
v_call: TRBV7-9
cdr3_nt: TGTGCCAGCAGGTCAATAACAGGGCCAAGCGCGTACTTC
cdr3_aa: CASRSITGPSAYF

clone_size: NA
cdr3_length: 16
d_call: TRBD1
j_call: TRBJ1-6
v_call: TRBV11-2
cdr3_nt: TGTGCCAGCAGCTTAGGAAAACACAGGGGGAATTCACCCCTCCACTTT
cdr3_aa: CASSLGKHRGNSPLHF

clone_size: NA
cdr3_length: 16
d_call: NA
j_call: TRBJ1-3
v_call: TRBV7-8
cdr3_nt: TGTGCCAGCAGCTTAGGAAGACAGAGCTCTGGAAACACCATATATTTT
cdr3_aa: CASSLGRQSSGNTIYF

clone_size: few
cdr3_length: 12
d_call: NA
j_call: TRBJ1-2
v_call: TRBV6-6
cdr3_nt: TGTGCCAGTGGAACAGGGTTCTATGGCTACACCTTC
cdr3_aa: CASGTGFYGYTF

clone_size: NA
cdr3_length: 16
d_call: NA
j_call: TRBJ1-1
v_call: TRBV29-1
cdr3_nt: TGCAGCGTTGAAGCTTTGAGGGCAACCTTGAACACTGAAGCTTTCTTT
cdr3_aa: CSVEALRATLNTEAFF

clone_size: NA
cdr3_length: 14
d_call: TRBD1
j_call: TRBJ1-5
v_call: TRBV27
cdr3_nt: TGTGCCAGCAGACCGACAGGGGCTAATCAGCCCCAGCATTTT
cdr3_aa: CASRPTGANQPQHF

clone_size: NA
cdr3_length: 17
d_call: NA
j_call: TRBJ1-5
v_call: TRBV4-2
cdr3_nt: TGTGCCAGCAGCCAAGATTCAACAGGCGCCAGCAATCAGCCCCAGCATTTT
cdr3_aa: CASSQDSTGASNQPQHF

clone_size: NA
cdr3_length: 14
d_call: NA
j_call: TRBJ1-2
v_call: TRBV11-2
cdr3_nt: TGTGCCAGCAGCTTATCAAGGGGAAACTATGGCTACACCTTC
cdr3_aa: CASSLSRGNYGYTF

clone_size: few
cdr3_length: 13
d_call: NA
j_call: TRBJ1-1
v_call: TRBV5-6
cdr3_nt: TGTGCCAGCAGCTTCGCCCCCCCCGGGGGAGCTTTCTTT
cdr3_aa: CASSFAPPGGAFF

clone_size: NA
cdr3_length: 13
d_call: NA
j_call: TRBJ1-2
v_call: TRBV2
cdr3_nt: TGTGCCAGCAGTGAAACAGCCTCTTATGGCTACACCTTC
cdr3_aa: CASSETASYGYTF

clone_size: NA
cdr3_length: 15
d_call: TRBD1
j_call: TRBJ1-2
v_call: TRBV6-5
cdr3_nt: TGTGCCAGCAGTTACTTAGAGCAGGCCAGGGGGGGCTACACCTTC
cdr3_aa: CASSYLEQARGGYTF

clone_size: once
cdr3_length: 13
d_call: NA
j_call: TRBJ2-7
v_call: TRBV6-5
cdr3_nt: TGTGCCAGCAGCTCCGGAAGGGGGTACGAGCAGTACTTC
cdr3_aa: CASSSGRGYEQYF

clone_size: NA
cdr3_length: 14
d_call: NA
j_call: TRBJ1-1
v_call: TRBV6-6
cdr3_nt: TGTGCCAGCAGTCGAGGCGGGGAAGTCACTGAAGCTTTCTTT
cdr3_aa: CASSRGGEVTEAFF

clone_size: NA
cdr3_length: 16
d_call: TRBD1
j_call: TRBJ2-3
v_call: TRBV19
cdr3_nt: TGTGCCAGTAGTAACCCGGACAGGGGGGGAACAGATACGCAGTATTTT
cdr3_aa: CASSNPDRGGTDTQYF

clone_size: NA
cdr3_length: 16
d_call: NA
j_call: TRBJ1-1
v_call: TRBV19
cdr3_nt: TGTGCCAGTAGTATAGATGCTCAGGGGCTGAACACTGAAGCTTTCTTT
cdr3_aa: CASSIDAQGLNTEAFF

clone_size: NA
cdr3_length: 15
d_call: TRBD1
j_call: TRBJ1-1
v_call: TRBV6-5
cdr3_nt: TGTGCCAGCAGTCGGCCGGGACAGGGTAACACTGAAGCTTTCTTT
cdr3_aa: CASSRPGQGNTEAFF

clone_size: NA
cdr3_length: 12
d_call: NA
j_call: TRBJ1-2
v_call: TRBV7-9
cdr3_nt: TGTGCCAGCAGCTCAGGGGACTATGGCTACACCTTC
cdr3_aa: CASSSGDYGYTF

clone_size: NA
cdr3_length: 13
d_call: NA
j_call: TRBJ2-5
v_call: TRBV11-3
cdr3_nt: TGTGCCAGCAGCAACTTGGCGGAAGAGACCCAGTACTTC
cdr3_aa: CASSNLAEETQYF

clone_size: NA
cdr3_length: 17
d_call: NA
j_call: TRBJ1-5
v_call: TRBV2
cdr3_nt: TGTGCCAGCAGTCCACTGGGCCCCGGATATAGCAATCAGCCCCAGCATTTT
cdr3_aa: CASSPLGPGYSNQPQHF

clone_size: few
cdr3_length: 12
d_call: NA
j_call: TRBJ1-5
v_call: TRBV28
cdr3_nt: TGTGCCAGCTCTTGGAGCAATCAGCCCCAGCATTTT
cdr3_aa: CASSWSNQPQHF

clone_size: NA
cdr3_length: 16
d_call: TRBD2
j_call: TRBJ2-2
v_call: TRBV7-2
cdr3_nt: TGTGCCAGCAGCTTAACAGGACTAGCGGTGTCCGGGGAGCTGTTTTTT
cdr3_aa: CASSLTGLAVSGELFF